This T cell receptor beta chain came from a study of T cell responses to AZD1222 COVID-19 vaccine. Study in general: Second doses at about 4 or about 12 weeks were pooled. Study results and limitations: Reports say nearly half of spike-specific TCRs go after unmutated variant regions. Seropositive AZD1222 recipients at baseline numbered only five to seven. A mostly white British donor set with more females was recruited, and clonal diversity was possibly underestimated.

This CDR3 spans 13 amino acids. Some clones are missing from TCRdb's copy, which holds only in-frame ones; the method was immunoSEQ multiplex PCR. The sample has more than 150,000 clones, about 86% seen once. This clone was recorded once. Its antigen is still unknown. This specimen consisted of peripheral blood, obtained on day 0 of AZD1222 vaccination. The V call is TRBV21-1, the J call TRBJ1-3; the table's D call, TRBD1, has no DNA check behind it. TRBV21-1 is a documented pseudogene. The TCR was taken from an adult in good health. The chain's CDR3 is CASGQGSGNTIYF. The CDR3 bases are TGTGCCAGCGGACAGGGCTCTGGAAACACCATATATTTT.